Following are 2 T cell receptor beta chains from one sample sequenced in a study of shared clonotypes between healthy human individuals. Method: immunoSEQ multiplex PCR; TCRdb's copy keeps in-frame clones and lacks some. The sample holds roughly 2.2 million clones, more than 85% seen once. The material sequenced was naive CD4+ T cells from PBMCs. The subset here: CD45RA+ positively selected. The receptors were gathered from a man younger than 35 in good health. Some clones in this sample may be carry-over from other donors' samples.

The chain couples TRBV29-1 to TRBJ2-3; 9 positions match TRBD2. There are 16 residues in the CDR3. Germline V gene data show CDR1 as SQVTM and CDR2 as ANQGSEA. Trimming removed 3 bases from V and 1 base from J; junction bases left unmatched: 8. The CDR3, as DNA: TGCAGCGTTGAGGGGACTAGCTCGGGGGGCACAGATACGCAGTATTTT. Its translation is CSVEGTSSGGTDTQYF.

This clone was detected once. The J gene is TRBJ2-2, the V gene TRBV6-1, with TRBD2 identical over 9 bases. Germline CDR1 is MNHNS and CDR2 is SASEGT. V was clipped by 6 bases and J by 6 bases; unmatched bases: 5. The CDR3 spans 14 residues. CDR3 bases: TGTGCCAGCAGCTTAGCGGGAGAATCCGGGGAGCTGTTTTTT. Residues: CASSLAGESGELFF.